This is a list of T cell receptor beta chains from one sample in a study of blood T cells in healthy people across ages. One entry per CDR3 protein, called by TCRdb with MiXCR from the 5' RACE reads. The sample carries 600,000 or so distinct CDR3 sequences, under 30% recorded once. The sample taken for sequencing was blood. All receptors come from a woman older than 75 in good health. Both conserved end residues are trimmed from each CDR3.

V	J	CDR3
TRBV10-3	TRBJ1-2	AISDRALYGYT
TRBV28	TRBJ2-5	ASSVGLAGGQETQY
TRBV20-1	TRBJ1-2	SAGQGADYGFT
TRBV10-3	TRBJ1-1	AISEQGILTEAF
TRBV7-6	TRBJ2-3	ASSLIAGALTDTQY
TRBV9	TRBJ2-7	ASSVDPRDLSEQY
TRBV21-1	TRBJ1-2	ASSLPGPGYT
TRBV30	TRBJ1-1	AWSRGLDTEAF
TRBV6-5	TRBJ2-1	ASSYSSLAGTNEQF
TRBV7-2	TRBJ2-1	ASSRGPGQPDEQF
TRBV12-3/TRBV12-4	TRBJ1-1	ASSLRSWNTEAF
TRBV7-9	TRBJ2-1	ASSLRTGGQNNEQF
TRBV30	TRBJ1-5	AWSAAGVQPQH
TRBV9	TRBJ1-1	ASSGLGNTEAF
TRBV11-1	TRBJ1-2	ASSPGTGDHGDGYT
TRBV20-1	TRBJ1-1	SAREGGRGGAF
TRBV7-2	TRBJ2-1	ASSLGLALREF
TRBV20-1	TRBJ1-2	SARARGDWVGYT
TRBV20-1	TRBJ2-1	SAKGDRAYNEQF
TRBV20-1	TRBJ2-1	SASLPPVGEQF
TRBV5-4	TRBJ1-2	ASSYFRDGGYT
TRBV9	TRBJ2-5	ASSPSGARTGETQY
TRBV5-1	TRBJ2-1	ASSLDLSLTYNEQF
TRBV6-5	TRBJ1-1	ASSRTDLYTEAF
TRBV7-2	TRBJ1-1	ASRRTRDRGLGEAF
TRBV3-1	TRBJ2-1	ASSQAGTGSNEQF
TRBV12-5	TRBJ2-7	ASGLGQGGPYEQY
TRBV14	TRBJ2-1	ASSAVTQGHEQF
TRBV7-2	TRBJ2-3	ASSYSLLAGAGSSTDTQY
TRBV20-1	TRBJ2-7	SARAGDPGEQY
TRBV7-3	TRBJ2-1	ASSPGLANDEQF
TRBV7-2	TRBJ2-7	ASSFHGLAGDLY
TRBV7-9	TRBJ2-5	ASSWGTGGNQETQY
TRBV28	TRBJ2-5	ASSLSGSGGVGQY
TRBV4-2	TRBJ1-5	ASSQDGINQPQH
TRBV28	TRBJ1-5	ASRGGTGHNQPQH
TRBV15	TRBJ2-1	AASRDFGDEQF
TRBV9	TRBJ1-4	ASSVGGPNEKLF
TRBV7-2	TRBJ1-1	ASSLEARMSDTEAF
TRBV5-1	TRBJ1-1	ASSTGRMNTEAF
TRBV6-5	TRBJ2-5	ASSDRGTSGGQETQY
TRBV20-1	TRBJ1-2	SARVAGANYGYT
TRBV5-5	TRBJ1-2	ASSPGSRGSGYT
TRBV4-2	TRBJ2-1	ASSRILAGALNEQF
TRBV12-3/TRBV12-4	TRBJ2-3	ASANTDAQY
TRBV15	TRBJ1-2	ATSRGGQESYGYT
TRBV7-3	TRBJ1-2	ASSLTRVGSNYGYT
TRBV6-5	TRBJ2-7	ASTPRAGGNYEQY
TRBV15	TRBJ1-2	ATSRDPTQGYGYT
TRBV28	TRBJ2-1	ASSHAGRRETQF
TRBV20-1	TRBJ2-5	SARVSGGVGEQY
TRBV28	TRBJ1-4	ASSSPPTNEKLF
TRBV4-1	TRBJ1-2	ASSQEAGLRGGYT
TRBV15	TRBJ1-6	ATSGGSQRHSPLH
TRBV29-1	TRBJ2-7	GAADSTYEQY
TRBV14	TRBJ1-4	ASSATGITNEKLF
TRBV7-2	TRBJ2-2	ASSLADGEERF
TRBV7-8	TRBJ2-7	ASSLGERVYEQY